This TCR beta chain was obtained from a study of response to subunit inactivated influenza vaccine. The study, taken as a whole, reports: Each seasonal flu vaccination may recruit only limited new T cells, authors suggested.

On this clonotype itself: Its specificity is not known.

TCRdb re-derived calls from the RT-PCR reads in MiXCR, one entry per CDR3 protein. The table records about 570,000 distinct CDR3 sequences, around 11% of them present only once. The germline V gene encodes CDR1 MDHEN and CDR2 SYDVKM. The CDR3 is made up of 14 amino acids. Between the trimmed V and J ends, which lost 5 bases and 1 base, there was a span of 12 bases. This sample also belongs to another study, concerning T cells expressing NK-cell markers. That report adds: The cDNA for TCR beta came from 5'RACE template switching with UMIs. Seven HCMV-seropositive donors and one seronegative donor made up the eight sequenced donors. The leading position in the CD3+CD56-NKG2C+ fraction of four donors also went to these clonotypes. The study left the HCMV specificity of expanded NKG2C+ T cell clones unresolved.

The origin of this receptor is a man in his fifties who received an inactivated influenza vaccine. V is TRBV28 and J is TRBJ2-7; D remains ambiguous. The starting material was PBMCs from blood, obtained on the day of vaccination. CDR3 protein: CASSPTLGSYEQYF. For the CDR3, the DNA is TGTGCCAGCAGTCCTACTCTAGGATCCTACGAGCAGTACTTC.